This TCR beta chain emerged from a study of blood T cell repertoires in COVID-19 (dated by TCRdb to 2020 to 2022). Study-level background: Collaborator samples came from the United States, Italy and Spain and covered acute and convalescent phases of COVID-19. The prospective study material was composed of cDNA or gDNA derived from T cells, B-cell-depleted T cells, or PBMCs. The dataset comprised deeply sampled blood TCRbeta repertoires from subjects exposed to, actively infected with, or recovered from COVID-19. A freely available public database, intended as a resource for researchers studying the immune response to SARS-CoV-2, is where the repertoires were released. The samples were drawn from two sources: the first 160 participants of the ongoing ImmuneRACE study, and 1,254 subjects contributed by 6 global collaborators. Sample metadata almost always included a de-identified subject ID, COVID-19 status, age in years and sex. Where available, HLA class I and class II types were taken from metadata supplied by the sample provider and were not determined by assay-based typing. On the study overall, not on this receptor specifically: The quantity of clinical and demographic metadata differed by source and by participant and was supplied without curation.

A remark on this clone: Its antigen has not been determined. Base qualities are not recorded, but no much larger clone differs from it by a single base.

The CDR1 and CDR2 encoded by the germline V gene (reference sequence) are SEHNR and FQNEAQ. The CDR3 runs 14 residues from the cysteine to the phenylalanine. Of all the DNA, just the CDR3 is kept, 42 bases in frame from base 1. Trimming takes 8 bases off V and 6 bases off J; junction bases not matched to a gene: 9. The immunoSEQ Assay, a bias-controlled multiplex PCR, was used to amplify TCRbeta CDR3 regions from genomic DNA. The published analysis was carried out like this. Nucleated cell counts per sample were estimated from amplification of reference gene primers within the assay. Sequence reads were collapsed and filtered to measure the absolute abundance of every unique TCRbeta CDR3 rearrangement. For each sample, productive Simpson clonality was calculated as the square root of Simpson's diversity index over productive rearrangements. TCRdb re-hosts the immuneACCESS table, in-frame sequences only. Its copies lack some clones; in the studies checked, an unresolved V gene accounts for under half of them, and the cause for the rest is not known. V, J and clone size are those of that table, while D and trimming were read from the DNA. The sample table contains 140,000 or so clones; only one count was recorded for approximately 90% of them. Jointly, the top ten make up roughly 1.5% of the sample.

Each collaborating institution followed its own protocols to collect whole blood in K2EDTA tubes. For TCRbeta analysis, collaborators shipped samples in one of three forms: frozen whole blood, isolated PBMCs, or DNA extracted from either of those sample types. Recombination connected TRBV7-9 to TRBJ2-3; 9 of the junction bases match TRBD2. Sequencing input: peripheral blood. The TCR sequence derives from a human donor in a cohort sampled during active COVID-19. The bases are TGTGCCAGCTCATCCGCGGGGGGGCGGGATACGCAGTATTTT. Its amino acids are CASSSAGGRDTQYF.